The following is a T cell receptor beta chain sequence with its context. Antigen specificity is unknown. This specimen belongs to a study of T cell responses to AZD1222 COVID-19 vaccine. Study conclusions and caveats: There were mostly white British donors and more females than males, and clonal diversity was possibly underestimated. Only a handful of individuals given AZD1222 were seropositive at baseline. Two AZD1222 doses significantly raised spike-specific TCR breadth and depth over controls.

Repertoires were generated with immunoSEQ multiplex PCR, while TCRdb's copy carries only in-frame clones and drops some. The table has under 150,000 clones, about 82% seen once. CDR1 and CDR2 (germline): ENHRY, SYGVKD. This CDR3 has 12 residues. Unmatched junction bases numbered 4, after V lost 8 bases and J lost 6 bases. This material consisted of peripheral blood, taken 28 days after the second dose of the MenACWY control vaccine. V usage is TRBV10-3 and J usage is TRBJ2-3, with TRBD2 identical over 8 bases. The TCR sequence derives from an adult who received the MenACWY meningococcal vaccine as a control. This chain's CDR3 is CAIAPGGDTQYF. The CDR3 bases are TGTGCCATCGCGCCGGGGGGGGATACGCAGTATTTT.